This TCR beta chain derives from a study of T cell repertoires and HLA-DP antigens. Per the germline V gene, CDR1 is ENHRY and CDR2 is SYGVKD. This CDR3 is built from 14 residues. Trimming removed 3 bases from V and 6 bases from J, with 14 bases in between. Data came from immunoSEQ multiplex PCR; TCRdb stores just in-frame clones and leaves some out. The table has 75,000 to 90,000 clones, roughly nine tenths seen once. For this clone: Antigen unknown.

Sequenced material: CD4+ T cells from PBMCs. This chain links TRBV10-3 with TRBJ1-1; D might be TRBD1 (5 bases). The TCR was taken from a man aged 45 to 65 in good health and CMV-seronegative. DNA for the CDR3: TGTGCCATCAGTGAACACAGGAGTGGTGCTGAAGCTTTCTTT. This codes for CAISEHRSGAEAFF.